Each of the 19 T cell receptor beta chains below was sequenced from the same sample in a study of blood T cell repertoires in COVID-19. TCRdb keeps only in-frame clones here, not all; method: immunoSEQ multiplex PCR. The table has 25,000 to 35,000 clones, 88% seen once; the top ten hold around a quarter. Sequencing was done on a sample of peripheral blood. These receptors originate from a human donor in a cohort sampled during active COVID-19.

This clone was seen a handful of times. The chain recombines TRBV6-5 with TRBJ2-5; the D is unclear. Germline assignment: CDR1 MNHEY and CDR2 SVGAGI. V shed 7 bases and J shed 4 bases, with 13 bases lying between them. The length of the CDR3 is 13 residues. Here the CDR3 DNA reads TGTGCCAGCACCCCCAAGGAGAGAGAGACCCAGTACTTC. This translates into CASTPKERETQYF.

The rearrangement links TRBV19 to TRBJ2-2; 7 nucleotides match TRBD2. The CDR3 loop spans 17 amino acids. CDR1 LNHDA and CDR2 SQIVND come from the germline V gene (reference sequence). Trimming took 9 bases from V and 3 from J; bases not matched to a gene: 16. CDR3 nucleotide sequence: TGTGCCAGCTCTCGCCGACAAGGGCTAGCGGACACCGGGGAGCTGTTTTTT. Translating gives CASSRRQGLADTGELFF.

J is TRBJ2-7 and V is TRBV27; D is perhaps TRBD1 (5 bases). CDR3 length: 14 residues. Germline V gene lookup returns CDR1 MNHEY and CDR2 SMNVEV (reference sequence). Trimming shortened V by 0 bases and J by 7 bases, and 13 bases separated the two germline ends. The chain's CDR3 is CASSLSGLPMEQYF. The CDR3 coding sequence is TGTGCCAGCAGTTTATCGGGGCTTCCGATGGAGCAGTACTTC.

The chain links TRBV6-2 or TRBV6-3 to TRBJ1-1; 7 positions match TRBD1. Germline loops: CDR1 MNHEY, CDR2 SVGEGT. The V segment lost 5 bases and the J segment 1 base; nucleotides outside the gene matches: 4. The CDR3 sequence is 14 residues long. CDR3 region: CASSLRTGNTEAFF. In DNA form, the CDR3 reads TGTGCCAGCAGTCTAAGGACAGGGAACACTGAAGCTTTCTTT.

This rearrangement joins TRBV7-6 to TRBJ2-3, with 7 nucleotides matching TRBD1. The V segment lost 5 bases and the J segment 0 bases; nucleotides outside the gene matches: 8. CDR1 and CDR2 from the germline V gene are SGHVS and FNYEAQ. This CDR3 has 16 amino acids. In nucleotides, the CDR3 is TGTGCCAGCAGCGCCCGACAGGGTTCTAGCACAGATACGCAGTATTTT. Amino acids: CASSARQGSSTDTQYF.

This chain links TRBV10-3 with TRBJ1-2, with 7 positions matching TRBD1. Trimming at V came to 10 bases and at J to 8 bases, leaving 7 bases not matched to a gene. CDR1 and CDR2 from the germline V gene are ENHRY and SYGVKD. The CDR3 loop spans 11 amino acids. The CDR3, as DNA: TGTGCCAGCTCTACAGGGGCCGGCTACACCTTC. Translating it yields CASSTGAGYTF.

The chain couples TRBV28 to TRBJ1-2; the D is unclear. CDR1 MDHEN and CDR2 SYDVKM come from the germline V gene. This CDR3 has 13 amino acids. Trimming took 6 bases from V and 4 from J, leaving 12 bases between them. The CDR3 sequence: CASSAIGLYGYTF. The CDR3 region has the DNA TGTGCCAGCAGCGCCATTGGCCTCTATGGCTACACCTTC.

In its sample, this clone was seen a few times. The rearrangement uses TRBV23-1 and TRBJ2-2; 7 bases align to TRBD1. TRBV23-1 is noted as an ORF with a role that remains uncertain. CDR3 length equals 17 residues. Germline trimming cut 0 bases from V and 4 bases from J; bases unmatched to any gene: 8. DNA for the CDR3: TGCGCCAGCAGTCAATCGTTGGACAGGCGGAGCACCGGGGAGCTGTTTTTT. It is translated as CASSQSLDRRSTGELFF.

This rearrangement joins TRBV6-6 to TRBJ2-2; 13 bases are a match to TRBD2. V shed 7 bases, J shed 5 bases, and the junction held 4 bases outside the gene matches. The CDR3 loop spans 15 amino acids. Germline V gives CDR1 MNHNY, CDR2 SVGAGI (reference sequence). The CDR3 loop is CASNRLAGGTGELFF. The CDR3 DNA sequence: TGTGCCAGCAACCGACTAGCGGGGGGAACCGGGGAGCTGTTTTTT.

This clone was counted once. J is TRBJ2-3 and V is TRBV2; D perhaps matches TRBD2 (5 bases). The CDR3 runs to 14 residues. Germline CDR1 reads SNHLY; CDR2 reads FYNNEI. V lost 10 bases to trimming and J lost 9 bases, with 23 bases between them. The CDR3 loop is CATQAAAGLKTQYF. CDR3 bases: TGTGCCACCCAGGCAGCGGCCGGCTTAAAGACGCAGTATTTT.

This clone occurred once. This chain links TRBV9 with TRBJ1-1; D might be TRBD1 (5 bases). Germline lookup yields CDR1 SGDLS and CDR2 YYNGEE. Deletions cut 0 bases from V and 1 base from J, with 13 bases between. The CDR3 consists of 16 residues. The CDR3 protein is CASSVESGHPNTEAFF. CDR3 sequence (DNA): TGTGCCAGCAGCGTAGAGTCAGGACACCCGAACACTGAAGCTTTCTTT. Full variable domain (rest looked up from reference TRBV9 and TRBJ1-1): DSGVTQTPKHLITATGQRVTLRCSPRSGDLSVYWYQQSLDQGLQFLIQYYNGEERAKGNILERFSAQQFPDLHSELNLSSLELGDSALYFCASSVESGHPNTEAFFGQGTRLTVV.

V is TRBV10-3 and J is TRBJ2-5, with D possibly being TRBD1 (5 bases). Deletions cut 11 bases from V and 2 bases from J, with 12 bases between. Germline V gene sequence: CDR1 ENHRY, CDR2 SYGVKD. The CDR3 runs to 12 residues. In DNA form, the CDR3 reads TGTGCCTCAGCAGGGTTGCAAGAGACCCAGTACTTC. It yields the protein CASAGLQETQYF.

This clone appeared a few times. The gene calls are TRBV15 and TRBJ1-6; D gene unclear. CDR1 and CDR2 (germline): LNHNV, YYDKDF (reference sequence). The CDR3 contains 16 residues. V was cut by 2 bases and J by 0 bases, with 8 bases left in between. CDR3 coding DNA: TGTGCCACCAGCAGACACCGTAGCTCCTATAATTCACCCCTCCACTTT. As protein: CATSRHRSSYNSPLHF.

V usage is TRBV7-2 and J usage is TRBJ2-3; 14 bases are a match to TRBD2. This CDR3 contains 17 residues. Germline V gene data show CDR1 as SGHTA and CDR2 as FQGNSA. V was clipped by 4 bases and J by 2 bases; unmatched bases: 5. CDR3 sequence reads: CASSSRLAGGHTDTQYF. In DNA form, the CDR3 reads TGTGCCAGCAGCTCAAGACTAGCGGGGGGGCACACAGATACGCAGTATTTT.

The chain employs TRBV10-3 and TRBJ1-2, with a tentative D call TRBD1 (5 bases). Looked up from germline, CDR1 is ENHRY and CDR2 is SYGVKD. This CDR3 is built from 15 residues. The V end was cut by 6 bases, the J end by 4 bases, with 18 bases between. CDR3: CAISAGRLTLYGYTF. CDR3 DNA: TGTGCCATCAGCGCGGGACGACTAACTCTCTATGGCTACACCTTC.

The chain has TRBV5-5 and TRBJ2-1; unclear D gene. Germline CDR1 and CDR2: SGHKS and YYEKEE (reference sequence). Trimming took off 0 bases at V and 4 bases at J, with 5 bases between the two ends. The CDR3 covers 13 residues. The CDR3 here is CASSLGVYNEQFF. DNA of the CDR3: TGTGCCAGCAGCTTGGGCGTTTACAATGAGCAGTTCTTC.

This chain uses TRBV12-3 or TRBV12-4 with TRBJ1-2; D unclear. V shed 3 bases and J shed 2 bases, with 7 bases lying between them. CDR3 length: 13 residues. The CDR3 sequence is CASSFRRNYGYTF. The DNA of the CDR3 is TGTGCCAGCAGTTTTCGCAGAAACTATGGCTACACCTTC.

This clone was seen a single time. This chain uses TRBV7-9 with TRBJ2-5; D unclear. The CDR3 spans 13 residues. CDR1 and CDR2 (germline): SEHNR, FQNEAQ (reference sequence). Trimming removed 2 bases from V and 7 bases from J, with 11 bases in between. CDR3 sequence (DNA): TGTGCCAGCAGCTTACCAGGCCGCCCGACCCAGTACTTC. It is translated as CASSLPGRPTQYF.

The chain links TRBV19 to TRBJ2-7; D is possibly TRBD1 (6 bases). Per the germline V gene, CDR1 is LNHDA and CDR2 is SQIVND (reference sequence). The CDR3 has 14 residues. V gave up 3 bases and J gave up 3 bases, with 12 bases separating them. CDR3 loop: CASSISGTHYEQYF. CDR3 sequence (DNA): TGTGCCAGTAGTATTTCCGGGACACACTACGAGCAGTACTTC.